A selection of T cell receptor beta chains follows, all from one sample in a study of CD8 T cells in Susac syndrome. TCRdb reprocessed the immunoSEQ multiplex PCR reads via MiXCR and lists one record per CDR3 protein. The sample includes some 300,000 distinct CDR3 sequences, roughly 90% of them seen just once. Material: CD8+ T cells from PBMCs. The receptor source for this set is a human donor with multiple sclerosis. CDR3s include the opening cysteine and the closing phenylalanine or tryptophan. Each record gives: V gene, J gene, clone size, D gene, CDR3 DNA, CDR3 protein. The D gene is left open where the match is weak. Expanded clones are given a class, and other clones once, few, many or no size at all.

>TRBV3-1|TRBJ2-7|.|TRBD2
TGTGCCAGCAGCCAAGATATCGCCAGGGAGGGGACCTACGAGCAGTACTTC
CASSQDIAREGTYEQYF
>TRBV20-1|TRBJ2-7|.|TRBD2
TGCAGTGCCAAGCGGACTAGCGGGGCGGAGCAGTACTTC
CSAKRTSGAEQYF
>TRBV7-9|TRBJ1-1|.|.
TGTGCCAGCAGAAGACTCACTGAAGCTTTCTTT
CASRRLTEAFF
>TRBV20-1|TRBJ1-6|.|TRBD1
TGCAGTGCTAGGGGGACAGAGAATTCACCCCTCCACTTT
CSARGTENSPLHF
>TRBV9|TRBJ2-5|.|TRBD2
TGTGCCAGCAGCGTAGGGGAGGGACCCTACTCGGGGGGCCAAGAGACCCAGTACTTC
CASSVGEGPYSGGQETQYF
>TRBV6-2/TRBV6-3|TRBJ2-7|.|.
TGTGCCAGCAGTTACCAGGGGAGGGATTACGAGCAGTACTTC
CASSYQGRDYEQYF
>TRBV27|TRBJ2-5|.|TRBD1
TGTGCCAGCAGCGCAATATACAGGGGGCGCCAGGAGACCCAGTACTTC
CASSAIYRGRQETQYF
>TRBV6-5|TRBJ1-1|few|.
TGTGCCAGCAGTTACTCGACCGCGAACACTGAAGCTTTCTTT
CASSYSTANTEAFF
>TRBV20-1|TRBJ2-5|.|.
TGCAGTGCTAGAGATTGGGGCGGTCAAGAGACCCAGTACTTC
CSARDWGGQETQYF
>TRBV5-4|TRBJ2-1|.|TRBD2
TGTGCCAGCAGCTTGGGTGGTAGCGGGAGACTCGCCTACAATGAGCAGTTCTTC
CASSLGGSGRLAYNEQFF
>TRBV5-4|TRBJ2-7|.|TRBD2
TGTGCCAGCCCCAGGACGACTAGCGGGTCTTGGGGCTACGAGCAGTACTTC
CASPRTTSGSWGYEQYF
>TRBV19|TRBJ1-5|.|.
TGTGCCAGTAGTATCTCCTCGGGCGGTCAGCCCCAGCATTTT
CASSISSGGQPQHF
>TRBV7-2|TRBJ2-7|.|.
TGTGCCAGCAGCTCCTCCTATTTCTACGAGCAGTACTTC
CASSSSYFYEQYF
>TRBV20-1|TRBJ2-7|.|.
TGCAGTGCTCCAGCCAGCTACGAGCAGTACTTC
CSAPASYEQYF
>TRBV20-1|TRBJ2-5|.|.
TGCAGTGCTACAGGTTCTCAAGAGACCCAGTACTTC
CSATGSQETQYF
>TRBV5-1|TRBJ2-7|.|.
TGCGCCAGCAGCTGGGGCGAAAGCTACGAGCAGTACTTC
CASSWGESYEQYF
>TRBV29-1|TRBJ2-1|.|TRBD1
TGCAGCGTGGAACTGGGACAGTACAATGAGCAGTTCTTC
CSVELGQYNEQFF
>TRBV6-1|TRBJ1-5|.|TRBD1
TGTGCCAGCCGTGGGACAGCGGTTAGCAATCAGCCCCAGCATTTT
CASRGTAVSNQPQHF
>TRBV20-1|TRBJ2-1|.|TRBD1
TGCAGTGCTAGAGATGCCTTCAGGGGGTCCTACAATGAGCAGTTCTTC
CSARDAFRGSYNEQFF
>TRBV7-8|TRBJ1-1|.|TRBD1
TGTGCCAGCAGCCGACCTGTGGGACAGGTGAACACTGAAGCTTTCTTT
CASSRPVGQVNTEAFF
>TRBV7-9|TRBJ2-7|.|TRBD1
TGTGCCAGCAGAGTTTCCGGGACAGGTAACGAGCAGTACTTC
CASRVSGTGNEQYF
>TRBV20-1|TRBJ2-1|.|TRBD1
TGCAGTGCTCGATCTGGACAGGGGGACTACAATGAGCAGTTCTTC
CSARSGQGDYNEQFF
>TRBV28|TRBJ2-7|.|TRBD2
TGTGCCAGCAGTTTACTCACTAGCGGGGGGCCAATATTC
CASSLLTSGGPIF
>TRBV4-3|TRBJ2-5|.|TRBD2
TGCGCCAGCAGCCAATTCCTTCAGCTAGCGGGAGGGGAGACCCAGTACTTC
CASSQFLQLAGGETQYF
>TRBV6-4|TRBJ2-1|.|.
TGTGCCAGCAGTGTGAGTACCAACAATGAGCAGTTCTTC
CASSVSTNNEQFF
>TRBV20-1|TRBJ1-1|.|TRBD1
TGCAGTGCTAGAAAGGGGGCGGTAACTGAAGCTTTCTTT
CSARKGAVTEAFF
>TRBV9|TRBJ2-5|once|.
TGTGCCAGCAGCGGGGGTCCTCCGGCGGAGACCCAGTACTTC
CASSGGPPAETQYF
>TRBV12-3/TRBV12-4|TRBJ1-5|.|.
TGTGCCAGCAGTTTTGGGCCTTATCAGCCCCAGCATTTT
CASSFGPYQPQHF
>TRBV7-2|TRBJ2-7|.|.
TGTGCCAGCAGCTTATATGGGGCGCCGGCCTCCTACTACGAGCAGTACTTC
CASSLYGAPASYYEQYF
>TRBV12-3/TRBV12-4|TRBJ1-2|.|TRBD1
TGTGCCATCGCGGACAGGGGGGGCTATGGCTACACCTTC
CAIADRGGYGYTF
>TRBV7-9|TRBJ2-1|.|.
TGTGCCAGCAGCCACTCCGGCAATGAGCAGTTCTTC
CASSHSGNEQFF
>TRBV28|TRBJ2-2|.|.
TGTGCCAGCAGTTGGAAACAATTAACCAGGGGGCTGTTTTTT
CASSWKQLTRGLFF
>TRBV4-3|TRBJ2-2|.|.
TGCGCCAGCAGCCCCGAGGCGTCGGGGAGGACCGGGGAGCTGTTTTTT
CASSPEASGRTGELFF
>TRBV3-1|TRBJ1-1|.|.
TGTGCCAGCAGCCACCTCGGGGGCCAAGGGAACACTGAAGCTTTCTTT
CASSHLGGQGNTEAFF
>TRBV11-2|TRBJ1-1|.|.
TGTGCCAGCAGCTTAACTGCGGGCTACCAGAACACTGAAGCTTTCTTT
CASSLTAGYQNTEAFF
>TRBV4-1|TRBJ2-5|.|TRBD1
TGCGCCAGCAGCCGGGGACTAGGGTCCCGGGACAGGGGGCGGCAAGAGACCCAGTACTTC
CASSRGLGSRDRGRQETQYF
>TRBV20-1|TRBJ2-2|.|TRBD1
TGCAGTGCTAGAGCACAGGGGGCTAACACCGGGGAGCTGTTTTTT
CSARAQGANTGELFF
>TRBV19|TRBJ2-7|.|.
TGTGCCAGTAGTCTTACCCCAGGGTACGAGCAGTACTTC
CASSLTPGYEQYF
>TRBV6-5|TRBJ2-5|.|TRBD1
TGTGCCAGCAGGTCCGGGACAGGGGAGCGGGAGACCCAGTACTTC
CASRSGTGERETQYF
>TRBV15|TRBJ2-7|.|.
TGTGCCACCAGCATTCACTGGGGCTCCTACGAGCAGTACTTC
CATSIHWGSYEQYF
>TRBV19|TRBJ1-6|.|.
TGTGCCAGTAACGAAGGGGCTTCACCCCTCCACTTT
CASNEGASPLHF
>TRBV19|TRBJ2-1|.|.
TGTGCCAGTAGTATATATGGGGGCAAGGCCTACAATGAGCAGTTCTTC
CASSIYGGKAYNEQFF
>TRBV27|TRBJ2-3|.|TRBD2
TGTGCCAGCAGTCCCAGGGGAGCGGGGGGCAGCACAGATACGCAGTATTTT
CASSPRGAGGSTDTQYF
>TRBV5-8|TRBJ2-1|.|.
TGTGCCAGCAGCTTGGCCTTCGGACAGCTATACAATGAGCAGTTCTTC
CASSLAFGQLYNEQFF
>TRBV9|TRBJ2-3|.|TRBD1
TGTGCCAGCAGCACGGGACAGGGGGGCCTTCATACGCAGTATTTT
CASSTGQGGLHTQYF
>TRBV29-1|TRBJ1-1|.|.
TGCAGCGTTGAAGGCCCGGGTTACACTGAAGCTTTCTTT
CSVEGPGYTEAFF
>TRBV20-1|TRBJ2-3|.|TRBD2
TGCAGTGCTAGAGATTTACTCAGCGGGAGTCGGGATACGCAGTATTTT
CSARDLLSGSRDTQYF
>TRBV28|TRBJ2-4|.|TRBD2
TGTGCCATCTCGGCTAGCGGGGAAAACATTCAGTACTTC
CAISASGENIQYF
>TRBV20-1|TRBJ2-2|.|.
TGCAGTGCTCGAGGGAGGCGGGGCACCGGGGAGCTGTTTTTT
CSARGRRGTGELFF
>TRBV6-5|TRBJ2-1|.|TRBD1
TGTGCCAGCCGAACGGGACAGGGAGTTTACAATGAGCAGTTCTTC
CASRTGQGVYNEQFF
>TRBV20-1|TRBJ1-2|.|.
TGCAGTGCTAGAGATCCCAGGGAAGGCTACACCTTC
CSARDPREGYTF
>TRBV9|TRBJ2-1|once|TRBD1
TGTGCCAGCAGCGCCCCTGTAGAAGGGACAGGGATTCTAACTTCTGGTGAGCAGTTCTTC
CASSAPVEGTGILTSGEQFF
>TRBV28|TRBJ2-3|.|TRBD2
TGTGCCAGCAGTCCTCTTATGGTAGCGGGAGGTCCCACAGATACGCAGTATTTT
CASSPLMVAGGPTDTQYF
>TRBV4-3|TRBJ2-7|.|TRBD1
TGCGCCAGCAGCCAAGAGAGGGACAGTTCGTCCAGCTACGAGCAGTACTTC
CASSQERDSSSSYEQYF
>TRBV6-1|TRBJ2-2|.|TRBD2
TGTGCCAGCAGTGATGGGACTAGCGGGTCCGGGGAGCTGTTTTTT
CASSDGTSGSGELFF
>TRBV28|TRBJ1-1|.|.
TGTGCCAGCAGTTTCACGGTCACTGAAGCTTTCTTT
CASSFTVTEAFF
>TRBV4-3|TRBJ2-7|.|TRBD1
TGCGCCAGCAGCCCAGGGGGCGGGGACTACGAGCAGTACTTC
CASSPGGGDYEQYF
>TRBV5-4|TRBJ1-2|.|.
TGTGCCAGCAGCCGCATAAGTGGGGCGAACTATGGCTACACCTTC
CASSRISGANYGYTF
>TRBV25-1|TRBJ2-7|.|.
TGTGCCAGCAGTGTCGCTGCGAGTGGCTACGGCTACGAGCAGTACTTC
CASSVAASGYGYEQYF